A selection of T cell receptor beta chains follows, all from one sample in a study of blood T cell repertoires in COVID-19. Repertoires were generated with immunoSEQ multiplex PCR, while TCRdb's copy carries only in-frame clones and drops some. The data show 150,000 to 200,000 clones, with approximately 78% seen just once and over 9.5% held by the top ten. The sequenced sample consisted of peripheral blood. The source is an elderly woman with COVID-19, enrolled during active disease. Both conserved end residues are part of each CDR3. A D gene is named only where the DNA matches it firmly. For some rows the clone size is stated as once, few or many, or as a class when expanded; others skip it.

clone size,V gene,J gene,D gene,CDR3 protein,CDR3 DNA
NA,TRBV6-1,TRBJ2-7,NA,CASSEGRGDEQYF,TGTGCCAGCAGTGAAGGCAGGGGGGACGAGCAGTACTTC
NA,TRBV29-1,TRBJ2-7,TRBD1,CSVSDRVSYEQYF,TGCAGCGTCTCGGACAGGGTGAGCTACGAGCAGTACTTC
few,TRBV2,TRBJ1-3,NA,CASKASDGSGNTIYF,TGTGCCAGTAAAGCAAGCGACGGCTCTGGAAACACCATATATTTT
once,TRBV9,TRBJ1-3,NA,CASSAHWGLQGANTIYF,TGTGCCAGCAGCGCCCATTGGGGGTTACAGGGCGCAAACACCATATATTTT
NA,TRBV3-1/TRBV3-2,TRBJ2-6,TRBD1,CASSRTGDGANVLTF,TGTGCCAGCAGCCGAACAGGGGACGGGGCCAACGTCCTGACTTTC
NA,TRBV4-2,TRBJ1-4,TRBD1,CASSPDRGQDEKLFF,TGTGCCAGCAGCCCGGACAGGGGGCAGGATGAAAAACTGTTTTTT
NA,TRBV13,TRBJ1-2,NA,CASSGPWTGNYGYTF,TGTGCCAGCAGCGGTCCTTGGACGGGAAACTATGGCTACACCTTC
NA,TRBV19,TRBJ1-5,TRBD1,CASSIGTGGRIRQPQHF,TGTGCCAGTAGTATAGGGACAGGGGGGCGTATCCGTCAGCCCCAGCATTTT
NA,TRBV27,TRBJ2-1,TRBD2,CASSFRLAGAGQFF,TGTGCCAGCAGTTTCCGACTAGCGGGAGCAGGGCAGTTCTTC
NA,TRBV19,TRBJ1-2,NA,CASSIGEGFYGYTF,TGTGCCAGTAGTATAGGAGAGGGCTTCTATGGCTACACCTTC
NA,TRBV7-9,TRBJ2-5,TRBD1,CASSATGQGYLWEETQYF,TGTGCCAGCAGCGCCACGGGACAGGGTTACCTTTGGGAAGAGACCCAGTACTTC